The T cell receptor beta chain under discussion was sequenced for a study of T cell responses to AZD1222 COVID-19 vaccine. Notes on the study in general: Researchers took repertoire samples only after the peak T cell response had come.

This table comes from immunoSEQ multiplex PCR, and its TCRdb copy is limited to in-frame clones, with some not included. The table includes about 100,000 clones, over 90% detected once. Comments on this clone: Its antigen is not identified.

The sample here was peripheral blood, taken on day 0 of AZD1222 vaccination. This TCR was recovered from an adult in good health.

CDR3 sequence (DNA): TGTGCCAGCTCGGACAGGCCCTACGAGCAGTACTTC. This codes for CASSDRPYEQYF. The J gene is TRBJ2-7, the V gene TRBV6-4; 7 nucleotides match TRBD1. J lost 2 bases, V lost 8 bases, and 3 bases had no gene match. In germline, CDR1 is MRHNA, CDR2 SNTAGT. The CDR3 contains 12 residues.